This TCR beta chain comes out of a study of blood T cell repertoires in COVID-19. For the study at large: The samples span acute and convalescent COVID-19 from the United States, Italy and Spain. Nucleic acid was either cDNA or gDNA, and it came from T cells, B-cell-depleted T cells, or PBMCs.

Authors' data handling: Reference gene primer amplification gave nucleated cell count estimates. The data were produced by immunoSEQ multiplex PCR, yet TCRdb's version contains in-frame clones alone and is incomplete. V, J and clone size derive from that table, while D and trimming were established from the DNA sequence. The sample holds some 210,000 clones, roughly 87% seen once. Germline V gene data show CDR1 as MDHEN and CDR2 as SYDVKM. The CDR3 runs to 13 residues. J lost 12 bases, V lost 1 base, and 8 bases had no gene match. Sequencing input: PBMCs or T cells enriched from blood (not recorded which). The chain recombines TRBV28 with TRBJ2-7; TRBD1 agrees at 8 bases. This TCR was sampled from a man aged 18 to 30 with acute COVID-19. CDR3 nucleotides: TGTGCCAGCAGTTTATCGGGACAGGATTCGTCGTACTTC. Amino acid sequence: CASSLSGQDSSYF. Together with reference TRBV28 and TRBJ2-7, the CDR3 gives the full variable domain: DVKVTQSSRYLVKRTGEKVFLECVQDMDHENMFWYRQDPGLGLRLIYFSYDVKMKEKGDIPEGYSVSREKKERFSLILESASTNQTSMYLCASSLSGQDSSYFGPGTRLTVT.